A selection of T cell receptor beta chains follows, all from one sample in a study of lymphopenia after photon versus proton radiotherapy. TCRdb's copy holds only in-frame clones and misses some; the assay was immunoSEQ multiplex PCR. The sample shows 6,000 to 9,500 clones, roughly 77% of them seen only once. The specimen was peripheral blood, collected from a patient treated with photon-based radiotherapy. These receptors were collected from a young man with gastric cancer. CDR3s leave out the opening cysteine and the closing phenylalanine or tryptophan.

TRBV6-7,TRBJ1-4,ASGRPEGSEKLF
TRBV6-5,TRBJ1-3,ASSYSHSGNTIY
TRBV19,TRBJ1-5,ASSGTGKGQPQH
TRBV6-1,TRBJ1-1,ASSEYGAPTEAF
TRBV2,TRBJ1-4,ASSEQRATNEKLF
TRBV5-1,TRBJ1-6,ASSLEDSGNSPLH
TRBV7-7,TRBJ2-2,ASSLGDSDWGTGELF
TRBV14,TRBJ2-7,ASSQSITLEQY
TRBV7-3,TRBJ2-5,ASSLQGNQETQY
TRBV10-2,TRBJ2-3,ASSPITASTDTQY
TRBV6-5,TRBJ1-5,ASRKGAIQPQH
TRBV7-9,TRBJ2-2,ASSPWGGPGTGELF
TRBV29-1,TRBJ2-7,SVDMGLGQY
TRBV25-1,TRBJ2-2,ASSEGWAGTGELF
TRBV16,TRBJ1-1,ASSLTVNTEAF
TRBV19,TRBJ2-1,ASSIRSGNPRNEQF
TRBV19,TRBJ1-1,ASRGRLRAEAF
TRBV7-2,TRBJ1-5,ASSSGQAGNQPQH
TRBV6-5,TRBJ2-1,ASSYRGLAGDNEQF
TRBV21-1,TRBJ1-2,ASSQPTVDYGYT
TRBV4-2,TRBJ2-1,ASSQGRRNNEQF
TRBV6-5,TRBJ2-2,ASSYSTGGTGELF
TRBV11-3,TRBJ2-5,ASSLASTLYPETQY
TRBV28,TRBJ2-7,ASSRNRDPLEQY
TRBV2,TRBJ2-5,ASRGDPETQY
TRBV2,TRBJ2-1,ASSARGDIEQF
TRBV6-5,TRBJ1-5,ASILLGTDNQPQH
TRBV14,TRBJ2-7,ASSDYYEQY
TRBV27,TRBJ2-5,ASSLSLRGYQETQY
TRBV5-1,TRBJ2-3,ASRTGDITKDTQY
TRBV9,TRBJ1-2,ASSGPLDRWGRGYT
TRBV7-2,TRBJ2-5,ASSLVKGQETQY
TRBV7-9,TRBJ2-7,ASSRTGDYEQY
TRBV10-2,TRBJ2-2,ASSEPAGEGKKTGELF
TRBV6-4,TRBJ1-4,ASSDNGGEKLF
TRBV29-1,TRBJ2-1,SVVVWGFRGRPRLDNEQF
TRBV15,TRBJ2-1,ATSRDRPYRNEQF
TRBV2,TRBJ2-2,ASSASRDGIGELF
TRBV6-5,TRBJ2-1,ASSSIANYRGNEQF
TRBV27,TRBJ1-2,ASSSPGEGYGYT
TRBV9,TRBJ2-2,ASSPPTTPNTGELF
TRBV6-4,TRBJ2-3,ASSVLVRADTQY
TRBV19,TRBJ2-3,ASTRGGTTDTQY
TRBV7-3,TRBJ2-3,ASSVLVRADTQY
TRBV5-1,TRBJ2-1,ASSLQGGGLSYNEQF
TRBV6-5,TRBJ2-5,ASSFLGETQY
TRBV11-2,TRBJ1-2,ASSSPRTNLYT
TRBV19,TRBJ2-4,ASSHSGLAGELGAKNIQY
TRBV4-3,TRBJ2-2,ASSRELSGQGASNTGELF
TRBV6-5,TRBJ1-4,ASSQTGPNEKLF
TRBV29-1,TRBJ1-2,SAQGLRGGYT
TRBV14,TRBJ1-2,ASSRKPQGGYT
TRBV5-1,TRBJ1-3,ASSLEASSGNTIY
TRBV9,TRBJ1-6,ASSGENSPLH
TRBV28,TRBJ2-7,ASGGSSYEQY
TRBV28,TRBJ2-1,ATSTRRGRIRYNEQF
TRBV29-1,TRBJ2-1,SVEGGRLGEQF